This T cell receptor beta chain originates from a study of blood T cells in healthy people across ages. Germline CDR1 MGHRA, CDR2 YSYEKL. V gave up 2 bases and J gave up 7 bases, with 9 bases separating them. The CDR3 spans 13 residues. The authors ran a second PCR of roughly 6 to 12 cycles using a sample-barcoded 5' primer and a J-beta primer mix. Each of the samples gave a minimum of 2.5 million paired-end reads that contained CDR3. TCRdb analysed the 5' RACE reads with MiXCR anew, one entry per CDR3 protein. This sample has 1.4 million to 1.5 million distinct CDR3 sequences, with about 43% found just once. Study-wide results and limits: In these data, TCR beta diversity tracked strongly with naive T cell percentage.

About this clonotype: As yet, its antigen is unknown.

The rearrangement joins TRBV4-1 to TRBJ2-4, with D unclear. Sequenced material: blood. The receptor comes from a woman between 18 and 29 years old in good health. This CDR3 is CASSQTATNIQYF. The CDR3 DNA sequence: TGCGCCAGCAGCCAAACCGCAACGAACATTCAGTACTTC.